What follows are 8 T cell receptor beta chains derived from one specimen sequenced in a study of T cell changes during pregnancy in multiple sclerosis. TCRdb's copy holds only in-frame clones and misses some; the assay was immunoSEQ multiplex PCR. The sample has under 75,000 clones, more than 85% seen once. Sample: peripheral blood, taken in the third trimester of pregnancy. All receptors derive from a female donor in good health, enrolled as a control in a pregnancy study.

The CDR3 DNA reads TGTGCCAGCAGCCCGGTCCCGGGACAGGGACGGGAGCTGTTTTTT. Translating it yields CASSPVPGQGRELFF. This rearrangement joins TRBV5-6 to TRBJ2-2; 9 nucleotides align to TRBD1. V gave up 4 bases and J gave up 9 bases; unmatched junction bases: 10. The CDR3 has 15 amino acids. Germline assignment: CDR1 SGHDT and CDR2 YYEEEE.

Here the CDR3 DNA reads TGTGCCAGCAGCCAAGCTAGCGGCACTTACGAGCAGTACTTC. This translates into CASSQASGTYEQYF. The chain links TRBV7-9 to TRBJ2-7, with 7 bases aligning to TRBD2. The germline V gene encodes CDR1 SEHNR and CDR2 FQNEAQ (reference sequence). This CDR3 is 14 amino acids long. V dropped 5 bases and J dropped 4; count of bases not matched to a gene: 8.

The chain has TRBV28 and TRBJ2-5; 10 positions match TRBD2. Trimming removed 8 bases from V and 3 bases from J; junction bases left unmatched: 9. The germline V gene has CDR1 MDHEN and CDR2 SYDVKM. CDR3 size: 15 residues. The CDR3 DNA follows: TGTGCCAGCGCCCGGCTAGCGGGAGTGAAAGAGACCCAGTACTTC. The encoded protein is CASARLAGVKETQYF.

J is TRBJ2-3 and V is TRBV5-1; TRBD1 agrees at 10 bases. This CDR3 has 13 amino acids. CDR1 SGHRS and CDR2 YFSETQ come from the germline V gene. Trimming removed 3 bases from V and 6 bases from J; junction bases left unmatched: 1. The DNA for the CDR3 is TGCGCCAGCAGCTCGGGACAGGGGGATACGCAGTATTTT. It specifies CASSSGQGDTQYF.

The rearrangement joins TRBV6-5 to TRBJ2-7, with D perhaps matching TRBD2 (5 bases). The CDR3 has 15 residues. Germline values: CDR1 MNHEY, CDR2 SVGAGI. With 2 bases removed from V and 5 bases from J, the gap between germline ends came to 16 bases. This CDR3 reads CASSYPAPDGDEQYF. CDR3 DNA: TGTGCCAGCAGTTACCCCGCGCCTGACGGGGACGAGCAGTACTTC.

The chain has TRBV28 and TRBJ1-5, with D hard to call. The ends were cut back, 8 bases at V and 1 base at J, with 3 bases in the middle. The germline V gene has CDR1 MDHEN and CDR2 SYDVKM. The CDR3 consists of 11 residues. The CDR3 protein is CASQSNQPQHF. In DNA form, the CDR3 reads TGTGCCAGCCAAAGCAATCAGCCCCAGCATTTT.

The genes are TRBV5-5 and TRBJ1-3, with 7 nucleotides matching TRBD1. The CDR3 is made up of 15 amino acids. After removal of 5 bases from V and 5 bases from J, the junction contained 10 bases not matched to a gene. Germline lookup yields CDR1 SGHKS and CDR2 YYEKEE (reference sequence). The CDR3 DNA follows: TGTGCCAGCAGTCCGGGACAGTACTTAAGAAACACCATATATTTT. Its protein product is CASSPGQYLRNTIYF.

V is TRBV29-1 and J is TRBJ2-5, with 10 nucleotides matching TRBD1. V gave up 4 bases and J gave up 4 bases; unmatched junction bases: 9. The CDR3 spans 15 residues. Germline values: CDR1 SQVTM, CDR2 ANQGSEA. CDR3 bases: TGCAGCGTTGTCCGGGACAGGGGAGTAGGAGAGACCCAGTACTTC. This codes for CSVVRDRGVGETQYF.